The source of this T cell receptor (beta chain) is a study of blood T cell repertoires in COVID-19. Using immunoSEQ multiplex PCR, the repertoire was profiled, and TCRdb retains in-frame clones only, with some absent. This table has over 150,000 clones, approximately 86% appearing once. The specimen was peripheral blood. This receptor was taken from a man aged 60-69 years with COVID-19, enrolled during active disease.

The CDR3 nucleotides are TGTGCCAGTAGTATAGGACAGCCCGGGGAGCTGTTTTTT. Translated, it gives CASSIGQPGELFF. This sequence joins TRBV19 and TRBJ2-2; D may be TRBD1 (5 bases). CDR1 LNHDA and CDR2 SQIVND come from the germline V gene (reference sequence). Trimming left V 1 base short and J 6 bases short, with 6 bases between. This CDR3 has 13 amino acids. The entire variable domain, with the rest obtained from reference TRBV19 and TRBJ2-2, is as follows: DGGITQSPKYLFRKEGQNVTLSCEQNLNHDAMYWYRQDPGQGLRLIYYSQIVNDFQKGDIAEGYSVSREKKESFPLTVTSAQKNPTAFYLCASSIGQPGELFFGEGSRLTVL.